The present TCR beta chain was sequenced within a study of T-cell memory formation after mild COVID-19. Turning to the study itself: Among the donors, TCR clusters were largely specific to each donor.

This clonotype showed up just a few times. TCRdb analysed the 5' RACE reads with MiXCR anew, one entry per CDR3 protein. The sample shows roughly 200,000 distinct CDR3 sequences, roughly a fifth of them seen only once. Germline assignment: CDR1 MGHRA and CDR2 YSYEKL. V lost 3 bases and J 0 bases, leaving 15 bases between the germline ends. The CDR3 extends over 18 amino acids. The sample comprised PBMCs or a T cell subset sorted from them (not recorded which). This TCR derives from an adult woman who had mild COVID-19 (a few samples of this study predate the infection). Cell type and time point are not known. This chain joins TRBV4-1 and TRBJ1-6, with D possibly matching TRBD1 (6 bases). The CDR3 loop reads CASSQDTPGVSYNSPLHF. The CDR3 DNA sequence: TGCGCCAGCAGCCAGGATACCCCAGGGGTCTCCTATAATTCACCCCTCCACTTT.